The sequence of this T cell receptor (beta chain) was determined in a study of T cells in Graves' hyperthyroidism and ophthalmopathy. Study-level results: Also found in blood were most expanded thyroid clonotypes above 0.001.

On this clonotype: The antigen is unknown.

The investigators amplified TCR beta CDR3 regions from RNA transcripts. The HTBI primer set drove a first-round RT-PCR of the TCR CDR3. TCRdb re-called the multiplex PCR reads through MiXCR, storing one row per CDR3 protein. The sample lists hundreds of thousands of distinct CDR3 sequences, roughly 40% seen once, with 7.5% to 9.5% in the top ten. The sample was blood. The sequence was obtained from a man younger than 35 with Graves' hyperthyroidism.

In DNA, the CDR3 is TGTGCCAGCAGCCAAGATTCGTGGGGGGCACCCCGGGAGCTGTTTTTT. Translation gives CASSQDSWGAPRELFF. The chain carries TRBV14 and TRBJ2-2; either TRBD1 or TRBD2 may supply D (6 bases each). CDR3 size: 16 residues. V was clipped by 0 bases and J by 9 bases, with 17 bases between them. CDR1 is SGHDN, CDR2 FVKESK, per germline.